Below, 28 T cell receptor beta chains from the same sample are listed, as sequenced in a study of resident and recirculating memory T cells in vitiligo. Profiled with immunoSEQ multiplex PCR; TCRdb holds only in-frame clones, not every one. The table shows roughly 80,000 clones, with about 92% occurring only once. Sequencing input: blood. The receptors come from a male donor with vitiligo.

The sample holds one count of this clone. The chain employs TRBV2 and TRBJ2-1; 10 nucleotides line up with TRBD1. The CDR3 contains 14 residues. Germline trimming cut 8 bases from V and 4 bases from J; bases unmatched to any gene: 5. CDR1 is SNHLY, CDR2 FYNNEI, per germline. The CDR3 loop is CASEMGQGYNEQFF. DNA for the CDR3: TGTGCCAGCGAGATGGGACAGGGGTACAATGAGCAGTTCTTC.

In DNA form, the CDR3 reads TGCGCCAGCAGCTTGGCGTCGGGCGGGAGTGGCACAGATACGCAGTATTTT. It is translated as CASSLASGGSGTDTQYF. The chain employs TRBV5-1 and TRBJ2-3, with 7 positions matching TRBD2. Germline CDR1 SGHRS, CDR2 YFSETQ. The junction had 8 bases not matched to a gene; V was cut back by 0 bases and J by 1 base. This CDR3 contains 17 residues.

This clone was found once. The chain is built from TRBV13 and TRBJ2-1; 8 nucleotides align to TRBD2. This CDR3 is built from 18 residues. After removal of 6 bases from V and 9 bases from J, the junction contained 22 bases not matched to a gene. Looked up from germline, CDR1 is PRHDT and CDR2 is FYEKMQ (reference sequence). The CDR3 nucleotides are TGTGCCAGCAGGCCAACGGGACTAGGATCTTATTCGGTCGGTGAGCAGTTCTTC. The encoded protein is CASRPTGLGSYSVGEQFF.

This rearrangement joins TRBV15 to TRBJ1-5; no reliable D call. The CDR3 has 15 residues. Trimming stripped 3 bases from V and 1 base from J, with 10 bases between. Looked up from germline, CDR1 is LNHNV and CDR2 is YYDKDF (reference sequence). The CDR3 DNA follows: TGTGCCACCAGCAGGGGCTCACAGAGCAATCAGCCCCAGCATTTT. Its translation is CATSRGSQSNQPQHF.

V usage is TRBV4-1 and J usage is TRBJ1-4; 7 positions agree with TRBD1. The CDR3 sequence is 13 residues long. Germline V lookup: CDR1 MGHRA, CDR2 YSYEKL. Losses at the gene ends were 4 bases for V and 7 bases for J; bases not matched to a gene: 3. CDR3 in DNA: TGCGCCAGCAGCCGCACAGGGGTTGAAAAACTGTTTTTT. Residues: CASSRTGVEKLFF.

The chain has TRBV7-8 and TRBJ1-2, with D possibly matching TRBD1 (5 bases). Germline V gene data show CDR1 as SGHVS and CDR2 as FQNEAQ. The CDR3 has 13 residues. Trimming took off 5 bases at V and 7 bases at J, with 14 bases between the two ends. The CDR3 is CASSPPGEGGYTF. The CDR3 region has the DNA TGTGCCAGCAGCCCCCCGGGGGAAGGTGGCTACACCTTC.

This sequence joins TRBV11-3 and TRBJ1-5; D remains ambiguous. Germline V gives CDR1 SGHNT, CDR2 YENEEA. The V and J ends lost 10 bases and 0 bases respectively, with 7 bases between them. There are 12 residues in the CDR3. This chain's CDR3 is CANGCSNQPQHF. The CDR3 DNA is TGTGCCAACGGGTGTAGCAATCAGCCCCAGCATTTT.

V is TRBV28 and J is TRBJ2-5; 8 positions agree with TRBD1. CDR1 MDHEN and CDR2 SYDVKM come from the germline V gene. V lost 6 bases to trimming and J lost 5 bases; unmatched junction nucleotides: 5. This CDR3 contains 13 residues. The CDR3 reads CASRTGVLETQYF. CDR3 in DNA: TGTGCCAGCAGGACAGGGGTATTGGAGACCCAGTACTTC.

The V gene is TRBV28, the J gene TRBJ2-2, with 8 bases that match TRBD2. Germline V gives CDR1 MDHEN, CDR2 SYDVKM. CDR3 length: 17 residues. V gave up 5 bases and J gave up 4 bases; unmatched junction bases: 12. For the CDR3, the DNA is TGTGCCAGCAGTCGGCCGGGTCTAGCGGGCGCCACCGGGGAGCTGTTTTTT. This gives the protein CASSRPGLAGATGELFF.

The genes are TRBV10-2 and TRBJ1-2; possibly TRBD1 for D (5 bases). The V end lost 7 bases, the J end lost 4 bases, and 13 bases lay between the germline ends. This CDR3 is 13 amino acids long. Germline V gene lookup returns CDR1 WSHSY and CDR2 SAAADI. CDR3: CASMGGGPYGYTF. CDR3 bases: TGCGCCAGCATGGGGGGGGGACCCTATGGCTACACCTTC.

The count of this clone is one. This chain joins TRBV2 and TRBJ2-7; 8 bases are a match to TRBD2. The V and J ends lost 6 bases and 3 bases, in that order; junction bases with no gene match: 16. CDR1 and CDR2 (germline): SNHLY, FYNNEI. This CDR3 comprises 17 residues. In DNA, the CDR3 is TGTGCCAGCAGGCCCAGTAGAGGGCTAGCGGGCCTCTACGAGCAGTACTTC. Translation gives CASRPSRGLAGLYEQYF. Together with reference TRBV2 and TRBJ2-7, the CDR3 gives the full variable domain: EPEVTQTPSHQVTQMGQEVILRCVPISNHLYFYWYRQILGQKVEFLVSFYNNEISEKSEIFDDQFSVERPDGSNFTLKIRSTKLEDSAMYFCASRPSRGLAGLYEQYFGPGTRLTVT.

The chain carries TRBV18 and TRBJ2-2, with D tentatively TRBD1 (7 bases). The germline V gene encodes CDR1 KGHSH and CDR2 LQKENI. The CDR3 extends over 15 amino acids. V was shortened by 4 bases and J by 6 bases, with 15 bases between the two germline ends. CDR3 in amino acids: CASSRPEGAAGELFF. The CDR3 region has the DNA TGTGCCAGCTCACGTCCGGAGGGGGCAGCCGGGGAGCTGTTTTTT. Filled out from reference TRBV18 and TRBJ2-2, the complete variable domain reads NAGVMQNPRHLVRRRGQEARLRCSPMKGHSHVYWYRQLPEEGLKFMVYLQKENIIDESGMPKERFSAEFPKEGPSILRIQQVVRGDSAAYFCASSRPEGAAGELFFGEGSRLTVL.

J is TRBJ2-2 and V is TRBV19; the match to TRBD2 covers 12 bases. Germline trimming cut 7 bases from V and 5 bases from J; bases unmatched to any gene: 17. The V gene's germline CDR1 is LNHDA and CDR2 SQIVND (reference sequence). The CDR3 consists of 19 residues. This chain's CDR3 is CASTTASGRAGKGTGELFF. In DNA form, the CDR3 reads TGTGCCAGTACAACGGCTAGCGGGAGGGCCGGGAAGGGAACCGGGGAGCTGTTTTTT.

V gene TRBV27 combines with J gene TRBJ2-7, with TRBD1 identical over 12 bases. Germline loops: CDR1 MNHEY, CDR2 SMNVEV (reference sequence). CDR3 length equals 17 residues. V trimming: 6 bases; J trimming: 3 bases; junction bases outside the gene matches: 12. The CDR3 nucleotides are TGTGCCAGCAGCCCCGGGACAGGGGGCTCTGTGTTCTACGAGCAGTACTTC. Amino acids: CASSPGTGGSVFYEQYF.

This clone showed up just once. The chain joins TRBV4-3 to TRBJ1-2, with D perhaps TRBD1 (5 bases). This CDR3 comprises 16 residues. Deletions cut 1 base from V and 1 base from J, with 13 bases between. Germline lookup yields CDR1 LGHNA and CDR2 YSLEER. The CDR3 loop is CASSQAGGTDNYGYTF. The CDR3, as DNA: TGCGCCAGCAGCCAAGCTGGCGGGACCGATAACTATGGCTACACCTTC.

The chain links TRBV5-1 to TRBJ2-3; no definite D call. The germline gives CDR1 SGHRS, CDR2 YFSETQ. This CDR3 has 14 residues. V was pared by 0 bases and J by 2 bases, with 7 bases between. This CDR3 reads CASSLAGPTDTQYF. CDR3 in DNA: TGCGCCAGCAGCTTGGCGGGTCCCACAGATACGCAGTATTTT.

In this sample, this clone turned up once. The chain employs TRBV5-6 and TRBJ2-2; D possibly corresponds to TRBD2 (5 bases). CDR3 length: 15 residues. Trimming cost V 3 bases and J 4 bases, with 13 bases left between them. CDR1 is SGHDT and CDR2 is YYEEEE in the germline V gene. The CDR3 nucleotides read TGTGCCAGCAGCTCCATCCAACGGGGCACCGGGGAGCTGTTTTTT. This sequence encodes CASSSIQRGTGELFF.

This chain connects TRBV6-4 to TRBJ1-2, with 9 bases identical to TRBD1. V lost 6 bases and J lost 7; bases outside the gene matches: 9. The V gene's germline CDR1 is MRHNA and CDR2 SNTAGT. The CDR3 has 14 residues. The DNA of the CDR3 is TGTGCCAGCAGGATGGACAGGGGATTCGGTGGCTACACCTTC. Amino acids: CASRMDRGFGGYTF.

Only one count was recorded for this clone. The chain joins TRBV10-3 to TRBJ1-5; D is perhaps TRBD1 (6 bases). The length of the CDR3 is 15 residues. From germline, CDR1 is ENHRY and CDR2 SYGVKD. The V end lost 0 bases, the J end lost 2 bases, and 8 bases lay between the germline ends. CDR3 in amino acids: CAISESGGGNQPQHF. Here the CDR3 DNA reads TGTGCCATCAGTGAGTCAGGGGGAGGCAATCAGCCCCAGCATTTT.

The chain joins TRBV12-2 to TRBJ2-7; TRBD2 is the table's D call and was not checked against the DNA. TRBV12-2 is reported as a pseudogene. This CDR3 has 13 amino acids. The CDR3 loop reads CASRPDGGYEQYF. In DNA, the CDR3 is TGTGCAAGTCGCCCTGACGGGGGCTACGAGCAGTACTTC.

The chain joins TRBV4-3 to TRBJ2-3, with 13 bases that match TRBD2. The CDR3 totals 20 residues. The V segment lost 3 bases and the J segment 1 base; nucleotides outside the gene matches: 13. The V gene's germline CDR1 is LGHNA and CDR2 YSLEER. The CDR3 bases are TGCGCCAGCAGCCATCGACTAGCGGGAGGACTGCTTAGGGGCACAGATACGCAGTATTTT. Protein product: CASSHRLAGGLLRGTDTQYF.

This chain uses TRBV15 with TRBJ2-7; 8 nucleotides match TRBD2. From germline, CDR1 is LNHNV and CDR2 YYDKDF (reference sequence). The V segment lost 5 bases and the J segment 3 bases; nucleotides outside the gene matches: 6. This CDR3 has 14 amino acids. For the CDR3, the DNA is TGTGCCACCAGCCCCCGGGGGGGTAACTACGAGCAGTACTTC. Translated, it gives CATSPRGGNYEQYF. Based on the CDR3 plus reference TRBV15 and TRBJ2-7, the full variable domain is DAMVIQNPRYQVTQFGKPVTLSCSQTLNHNVMYWYQQKSSQAPKLLFHYYDKDFNNEADTPDNFQSRRPNTSFCFLDIRSPGLGDTAMYLCATSPRGGNYEQYFGPGTRLTVT.

This chain joins TRBV7-2 and TRBJ1-1; D is unresolved. Germline V lookup: CDR1 SGHTA, CDR2 FQGNSA. V was pared by 5 bases and J by 5 bases, with 9 bases between. The CDR3 extends over 12 amino acids. CDR3: CASSRTRTEAFF. As DNA, the CDR3 is TGTGCCAGCAGCCGCACCCGGACTGAAGCTTTCTTT.

V and J are TRBV28 and TRBJ1-5; 7 nucleotides line up with TRBD1. Germline assignment: CDR1 MDHEN and CDR2 SYDVKM. The CDR3 length is 14 residues. Trimming took 6 bases from V and 6 from J; bases not matched to a gene: 8. The CDR3 DNA reads TGTGCCAGCAGGACACAGGGGACGGTTCAGCCCCAGCATTTT. It is translated as CASRTQGTVQPQHF.

The rearrangement joins TRBV12-5 to TRBJ2-7; tentatively, D is TRBD1 (6 bases). Per germline, CDR1 LGHNT and CDR2 FRNRAP. CDR3 size: 14 residues. Trimming left V 7 bases short and J 2 bases short, with 15 bases between. CDR3 in amino acids: CASASQGIAYEQYF. CDR3 coding DNA: TGTGCTAGTGCGTCACAGGGCATTGCCTACGAGCAGTACTTC.

The gene calls are TRBV7-2 and TRBJ2-7; TRBD1 agrees at 9 bases. V lost 2 bases to trimming and J lost 4 bases; unmatched junction nucleotides: 6. Germline CDR1 and CDR2: SGHTA and FQGNSA. The CDR3 contains 15 residues. The CDR3 here is CASSLTGQGTYEQYF. CDR3 sequence (DNA): TGTGCCAGCAGCTTAACGGGACAGGGTACGTACGAGCAGTACTTC.

V usage is TRBV5-5 and J usage is TRBJ2-7; 7 nucleotides agree with TRBD2. CDR1 and CDR2 (germline): SGHKS, YYEKEE (reference sequence). The V gene end was trimmed by 2 bases and the J gene end by 4 bases; junction bases not matched to a gene: 3. The length of the CDR3 is 13 residues. The DNA for the CDR3 is TGTGCCAGCAGCTTTCAGGGAGGGTACGAGCAGTACTTC. Amino acids: CASSFQGGYEQYF.

The chain uses TRBV7-9 and TRBJ2-7; perhaps TRBD1 as D (5 bases). Germline values: CDR1 SEHNR, CDR2 FQNEAQ (reference sequence). This CDR3 has 15 residues. Trimming cost V 0 bases and J 4 bases, with 13 bases left between them. The CDR3 DNA is TGTGCCAGCAGCTTAGCCGGGCCTAAGGGGTACGAGCAGTACTTC. As protein: CASSLAGPKGYEQYF.